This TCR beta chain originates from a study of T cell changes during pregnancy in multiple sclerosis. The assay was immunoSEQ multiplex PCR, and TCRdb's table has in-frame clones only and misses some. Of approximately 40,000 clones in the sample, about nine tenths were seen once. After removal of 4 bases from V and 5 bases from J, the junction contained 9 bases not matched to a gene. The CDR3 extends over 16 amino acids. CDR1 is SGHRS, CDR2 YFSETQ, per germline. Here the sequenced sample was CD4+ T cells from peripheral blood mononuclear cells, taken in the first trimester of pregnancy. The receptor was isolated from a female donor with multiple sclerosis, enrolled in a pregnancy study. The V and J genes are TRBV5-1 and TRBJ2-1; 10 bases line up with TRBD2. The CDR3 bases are TGCGCCAGCAGCGCTCAGCGGGGGGGCGGAAACAATGAGCAGTTCTTC. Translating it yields CASSAQRGGGNNEQFF.